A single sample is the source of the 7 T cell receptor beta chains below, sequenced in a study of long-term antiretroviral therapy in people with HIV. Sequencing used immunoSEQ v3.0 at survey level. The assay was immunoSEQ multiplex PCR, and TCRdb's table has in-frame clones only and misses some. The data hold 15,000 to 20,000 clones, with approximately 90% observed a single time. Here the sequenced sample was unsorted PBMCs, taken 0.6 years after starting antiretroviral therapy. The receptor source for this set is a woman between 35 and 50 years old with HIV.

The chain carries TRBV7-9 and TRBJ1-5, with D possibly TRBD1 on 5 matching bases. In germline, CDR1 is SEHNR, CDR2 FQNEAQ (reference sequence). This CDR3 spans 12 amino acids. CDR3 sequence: CATGGSNQPQHF. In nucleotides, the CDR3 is TGTGCAACCGGGGGATCGAATCAGCCCCAGCATTTT.

CDR3 bases: TGTGCCTGGAGTCGACGGGGGGCCGGAGGCGGGGAGCTGTTTTTT. Protein: CAWSRRGAGGGELFF. J is TRBJ2-2 and V is TRBV30; D may be TRBD2 (7 bases). V was clipped by 2 bases and J by 7 bases, with 17 bases between them. The CDR3 is 15 residues long. In germline, CDR1 is GTSNPN, CDR2 SVGIG (reference sequence).

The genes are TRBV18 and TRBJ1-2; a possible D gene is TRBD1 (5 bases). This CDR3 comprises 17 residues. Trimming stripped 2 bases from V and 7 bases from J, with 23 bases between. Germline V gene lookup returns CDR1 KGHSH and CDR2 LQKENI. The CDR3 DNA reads TGTGCCAGCTCACCAGGGAACAGGCCCTTACTTAGTGGTGGCTACACCTTC. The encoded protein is CASSPGNRPLLSGGYTF.

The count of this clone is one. CDR3 nucleotide sequence: TGTGCCAGCAGCGTTAACGCGGGACAGGGGGCGCGGAATGAGCAGTTCTTC. This codes for CASSVNAGQGARNEQFF. The V gene is TRBV7-2, the J gene TRBJ2-1, with 12 bases that match TRBD1. The CDR3 is 17 residues long. V lost 5 bases, J lost 7 bases, and 12 bases stayed unmatched. From germline, CDR1 is SGHTA and CDR2 FQGNSA.

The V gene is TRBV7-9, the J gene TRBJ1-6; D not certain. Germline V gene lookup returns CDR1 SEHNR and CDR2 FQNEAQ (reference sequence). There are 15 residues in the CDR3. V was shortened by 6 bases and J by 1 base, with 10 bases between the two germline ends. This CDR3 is CASSSRDSYNSPLHF. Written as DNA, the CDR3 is TGTGCCAGCAGTTCCCGTGATTCCTATAATTCACCCCTCCACTTT.

The CDR3 coding sequence is TGTGCCAGCAGCTTAACACAGGGGATCACTGAAGCTTTCTTT. As protein: CASSLTQGITEAFF. V is TRBV7-2 and J is TRBJ1-1; 7 bases map to TRBD1. Trimming cost V 2 bases and J 4 bases; bases outside gene matches: 4. This CDR3 is 14 amino acids long. The germline V gene encodes CDR1 SGHTA and CDR2 FQGNSA.

Here the CDR3 reads CASSVEGAIVETQYF. The CDR3 nucleotides are TGTGCCAGCAGCGTAGAGGGGGCGATCGTAGAGACCCAGTACTTC. V gene TRBV9 combines with J gene TRBJ2-5; 7 positions match TRBD1. The CDR3 is 15 amino acids. The germline CDR1 and CDR2 sequences are SGDLS and YYNGEE. The V gene end was trimmed by 0 bases and the J gene end by 4 bases; junction bases not matched to a gene: 6.